These 13 T cell receptor beta chains came from one sample sequenced in a study of breast tumors, draining lymph nodes, adjacent tissues. TCRdb reanalysed the multiplex PCR reads using MiXCR and keeps one entry per CDR3 protein. The data show about 180,000 distinct CDR3 sequences, around 35% seen once. Samples came from axillary lymph nodes draining the breast cancer. Sequencing was carried out using axillary lymph node tissue. The receptor set was obtained from a female donor with breast cancer. Some clones in this sample may be carry-over from other donors' samples.

As to this clonotype: A clone one base away is much larger, so this may be a read error. V and J are TRBV6-2 or TRBV6-3 and TRBJ2-3; 7 nucleotides agree with TRBD2. Trimming removed 5 bases from V and 2 bases from J; junction bases left unmatched: 10. There are 16 residues in the CDR3. CDR1 and CDR2 (germline): MNHEY, SVGEGT. The CDR3: CASSHDLAAITDTQYF. The CDR3 region has the DNA TGTGCCAGCAGTCACGACCTAGCGGCCATCACAGATACGCAGTATTTT.

The gene calls are TRBV7-8 and TRBJ1-1; D perhaps matches TRBD1 (5 bases). Germline V gene lookup returns CDR1 SGHVS and CDR2 FQNEAQ. V was cut by 4 bases and J by 4 bases, with 10 bases left in between. This CDR3 region has 13 residues. CDR3 sequence: CASSSGFGTEAFF. The CDR3 region has the DNA TGTGCCAGCAGCTCAGGGTTTGGCACTGAAGCTTTCTTT.

V is TRBV20-1 and J is TRBJ2-2; D gene uncertain. Trimming stripped 0 bases from V and 6 bases from J, with 2 bases between. CDR1 and CDR2 (germline): DFQATT, SNEGSKA (reference sequence). The CDR3 spans 11 residues. CDR3 sequence reads: CSARDPGELFF. The CDR3 DNA sequence: TGCAGTGCTAGAGATCCCGGGGAGCTGTTTTTT.

As to this clonotype: This could be a read error, since a much larger clone is one nucleotide away. The chain carries TRBV27 and TRBJ2-7; TRBD1 might be the D (6 bases). The V end lost 5 bases, the J end lost 9 bases, and 14 bases lay between the germline ends. The length of the CDR3 is 12 residues. Germline values: CDR1 MNHEY, CDR2 SMNVEV (reference sequence). CDR3 in DNA: TGTGCCAGCAGTGCGACCAGGGGTCGGCAGTACTTC. It yields the protein CASSATRGRQYF.

This clonotype was counted at least ten times. The chain joins TRBV11-2 to TRBJ1-1; possibly TRBD1 for D (6 bases). CDR3 length: 13 residues. Trimming cost V 5 bases and J 7 bases, with 14 bases left between them. CDR1 and CDR2 (germline): SGHAT, FQNNGV. The CDR3 bases are TGTGCCAGCAGCGGAAGGGGGAATGGTGAAGCTTTCTTT. Encoded protein: CASSGRGNGEAFF.

A single count supports this clonotype. At one boundary the junction diverges from the germline segment, which might be a read error. This chain links TRBV27 with TRBJ2-1; no clear D gene. The CDR3 totals 18 residues. Germline V gives CDR1 MNHEY, CDR2 SMNVEV (reference sequence). As DNA, the CDR3 is TGTGCCATCAGTTTTGAAATTGGGCGGCCTAGCTCCTACAATGAGCAGTTCTTC. It specifies CAISFEIGRPSSYNEQFF.

This clonotype was observed many times. The chain links TRBV5-8 to TRBJ1-2; 8 bases fit TRBD1. In germline, CDR1 is SGHTS, CDR2 YDEGEE. With V trimmed by 1 base and J by 4 bases, 0 bases remained unmatched. The CDR3 consists of 13 residues. For the CDR3, the DNA is TGTGCCAGCAGCTTGCAGGGGGCCTATGGCTACACCTTC. It specifies CASSLQGAYGYTF.

This clonotype was seen at least ten times. The chain combines TRBV6-2 or TRBV6-3 with TRBJ1-5, with 8 bases fitting TRBD1. Germline assignment: CDR1 MNHEY and CDR2 SVGEGT. The CDR3 loop spans 16 amino acids. The trim removed 6 bases at V and 2 bases at J, leaving 9 bases unmatched. Here the CDR3 DNA reads TGTGCCAGCAGGGACCGGACAGGGAGCGGCAATCAGCCCCAGCATTTT. This gives the protein CASRDRTGSGNQPQHF.

This clonotype counts as medium-sized. V and J are TRBV24-1 and TRBJ2-3; TRBD1 aligns across 9 bases. CDR3 length: 20 residues. Looked up from germline, CDR1 is KGHDR and CDR2 is SFDVKD. J gave up 8 bases and V 0 bases, and 20 bases lay outside the gene matches. CDR3 sequence: CATSDLPLRGPGQGRGTQYF. CDR3 nucleotides: TGTGCCACCAGTGATTTGCCTTTACGTGGCCCGGGACAGGGTCGCGGTACGCAGTATTTT.

The gene calls are TRBV7-9 and TRBJ2-6; D gene unclear. Germline CDR1 and CDR2: SEHNR and FQNEAQ (reference sequence). This CDR3 is built from 14 residues. V gave up 4 bases and J gave up 4 bases, with 8 bases separating them. CDR3 sequence (DNA): TGTGCCAGCAGCTCGGAATGGGGGGCCAACGTCCTGACTTTC. Residues: CASSSEWGANVLTF.

This clonotype was observed many times. The CDR3 reads CASSLGAGLDTGELFF. DNA for the CDR3: TGCGCCAGCAGCTTGGGCGCCGGGCTCGACACCGGGGAGCTGTTTTTT. The chain combines TRBV5-1 with TRBJ2-2; no firm D call. Germline CDR1 and CDR2: SGHRS and YFSETQ. This CDR3 has 16 amino acids. Trimming removed 0 bases from V and 3 bases from J, with 12 bases in between. The variable domain in full, with the rest retrieved from reference TRBV5-1 and TRBJ2-2, is KAGVTQTPRYLIKTRGQQVTLSCSPISGHRSVSWYQQTPGQGLQFLFEYFSETQRNKGNFPGRFSGRQFSNSRSEMNVSTLELGDSALYLCASSLGAGLDTGELFFGEGSRLTVL.

This clonotype was counted at least ten times. V usage is TRBV20-1 and J usage is TRBJ2-4, with TRBD2 matching 11 bases. CDR3 length: 17 amino acids. V lost 3 bases and J lost 0; bases outside the gene matches: 7. From germline, CDR1 is DFQATT and CDR2 SNEGSKA (reference sequence). The DNA of the CDR3 is TGCAGTGCTAGGCGACTAGCGGGACTCCTAGCCAAAAACATTCAGTACTTC. Protein product: CSARRLAGLLAKNIQYF.

In this sample, this clonotype turned up many times. V gene TRBV20-1 combines with J gene TRBJ2-7; 9 nucleotides match TRBD1. V was clipped by 6 bases and J by 1 base; unmatched bases: 10. Germline V CDR1 and CDR2: DFQATT, SNEGSKA (reference sequence). The CDR3 contains 15 residues. CDR3 sequence: CSAMDRGRASYEQYF. DNA of the CDR3: TGCAGTGCAATGGACAGGGGTCGAGCATCCTACGAGCAGTACTTC.